This record covers a single T cell receptor beta chain. This clonotype was recorded many times. What antigen it recognizes has not been identified. Base-call qualities are not available, and no considerably larger clone is one nucleotide away. This record comes from a study of glioma-infiltrating T cells (dated by TCRdb to about 2016). Describing the broader study: The study sequenced TCR alpha- and beta-chain repertoires from glioma tissue, from non-neoplastic brain tissue and from matched peripheral blood mononuclear cells. To gauge divergence between tissue and blood T-cell populations, every tissue-infiltrating repertoire was compared against the peripheral blood repertoire from the same patient. Three low-grade glioma patients, about 8 primary glioblastoma patients, and three non-glioma patients who contributed non-neoplastic brain tissue made up the paired cohort.

The junction carries 9 bases between V and J, which are trimmed by 6 bases and 1 base respectively. The germline V gene (reference sequence) yields LNHDA for CDR1 and SQIVND for CDR2. Reading from cysteine to phenylalanine, the CDR3 counts 13 amino acids. Only the CDR3 part of the read is kept: 39 bases, read in frame from the first base. TCR alpha and beta CDR3 regions were amplified with the iRepertoire nested amplicon-rescue multiplex PCR (arm-PCR) platform from RNA. The input for one-step reverse transcription and amplification was about 95-450 ng of tissue mRNA or PBMC total RNA. Following bead purification, Illumina adapters were added by a secondary multiplex PCR, and the libraries were gel-purified between 200 and 400 bp. Demultiplexing relied on internal 6-nucleotide barcodes carried by the libraries. Libraries were sequenced on an Illumina MiSeq with 2x220 or 2x250 nucleotide paired-end reads. The authors' analysis ran thus. FLASH 1.2.11 was used to merge paired reads, and BWA-MEM then aligned the reads to the GRCh37 human genome before TRA and TRB reads were extracted. An IMGT-derived reference of cassette sequences and CDR3 motifs, with pseudogenes included, was used for V and J assignment. Three-frame translation of reads was performed, and productive CDR3s were defined as those with a C...FGXG motif and no stop codons. A clonotype was defined as a unique combination of a V-J cassette pair and a CDR3 amino acid sequence. Hamming distance filtering was applied to reads, with thresholds set by the sequence error rate of each sample in mapped regions. The public reads were run again by TCRdb, first through fastp at Q25 and then through MiXCR, and only productive beta chains were kept. Identical CDR3 proteins give one entry, which carries the most common genes and DNA. Here the V and J calls rest on TCRdb's processing, not on the authors' analysis. This sample has about 190,000 distinct CDR3 sequences in its table, and around 32% of those were observed once. 20% of the sample is taken by the ten largest.

The full study reports these points: Tissue and blood shared very few CDR3 sequences, a result attributed to high CDR3 diversity and limited sampling. VJ-independent divergence between tissue and blood was lower than expected in non-neoplastic patients but higher than expected in all gliomas, particularly low-grade gliomas. The group comparisons were based on small numbers of patients: three non-neoplastic, three low-grade glioma and fewer than ten glioblastoma patients.

This sequence was found in a human donor with low-grade glioma or glioblastoma, undergoing nonglioma brain surgery, or in good health (not recorded which). The chain is assembled from TRBV19 and TRBJ1-1, with the D gene too uncertain to name. Sequenced input: glioma tissue, nonneoplastic brain tissue, or PBMCs (not recorded which). The nucleotide sequence is given as TGTGCCAGTAGAACCACGGCGAACACTGAAGCTTTCTTT. This gives the protein CASRTTANTEAFF.